This T cell receptor (beta chain) comes out of a study of vaccination effects on CD4 cells after COVID-19. Per the germline V gene, CDR1 is DFQATT and CDR2 is SNEGSKA (reference sequence). V lost 3 bases to trimming and J lost 8 bases; unmatched junction nucleotides: 5. CDR3 length: 12 amino acids. Sequencing was preceded by expansion of antigen-specific CD4+ T cells with viral peptide pools in the ViraFEST assay. The culture ran for roughly 10 days before CD4+ T cells were isolated. Infection dated between March and December 2020, before the Alpha, Beta and Delta variants reached the United States. Each culture had half its medium swapped for IL-2 medium on days 3 and 7. Study-level results: In the late period after vaccination, infection- and vaccine-induced clones contracted markedly. No early post-infection timepoints were available in the study, which also included few convalescent patients.

Sequencing was performed with immunoSEQ multiplex PCR; in TCRdb, only in-frame clones are kept and a portion is missing. The sample carries 26,000 or so clones, around 78% recorded once. Notes on this clone: Its antigen is unidentified.

The chain carries TRBV20-1 and TRBJ1-1, with TRBD1 matching over 8 bases. The material was CD4+ T cells from PBMCs cultured with HCoV-NL63 spike peptides, obtained before COVID-19 vaccination. The receptor comes from a human donor who had a prior SARS-CoV-2 infection. CDR3 nucleotide sequence: TGCAGTGCTAGTTACCAGGGGGCCGAAGCTTTCTTT. Its protein is CSASYQGAEAFF.